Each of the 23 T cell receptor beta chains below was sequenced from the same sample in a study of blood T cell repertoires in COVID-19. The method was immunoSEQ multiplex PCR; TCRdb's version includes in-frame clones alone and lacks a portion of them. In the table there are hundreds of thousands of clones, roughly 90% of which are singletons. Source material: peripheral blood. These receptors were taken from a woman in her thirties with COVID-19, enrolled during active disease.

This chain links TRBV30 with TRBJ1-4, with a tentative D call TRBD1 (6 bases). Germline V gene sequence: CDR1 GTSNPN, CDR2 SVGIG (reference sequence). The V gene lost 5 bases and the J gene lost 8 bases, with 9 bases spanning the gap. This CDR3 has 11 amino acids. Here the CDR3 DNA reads TGTGCCTGGGCGAGGGGGGAAAAACTGTTTTTT. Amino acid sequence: CAWARGEKLFF.

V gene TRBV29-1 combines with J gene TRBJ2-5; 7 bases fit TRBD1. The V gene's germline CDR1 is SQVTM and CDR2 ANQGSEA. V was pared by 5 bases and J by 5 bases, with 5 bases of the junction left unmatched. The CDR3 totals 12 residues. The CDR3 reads CSVPGQWETQYF. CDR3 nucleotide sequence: TGCAGCGTTCCGGGACAGTGGGAGACCCAGTACTTC.

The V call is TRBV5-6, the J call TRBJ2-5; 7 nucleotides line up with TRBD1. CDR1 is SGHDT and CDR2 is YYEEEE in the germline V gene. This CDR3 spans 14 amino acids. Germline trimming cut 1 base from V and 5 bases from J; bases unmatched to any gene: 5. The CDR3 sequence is CASSLLDRIETQYF. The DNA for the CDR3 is TGTGCCAGCAGCTTGTTGGACAGGATCGAGACCCAGTACTTC. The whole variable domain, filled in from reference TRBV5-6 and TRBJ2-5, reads DAGVTQSPTHLIKTRGQQVTLRCSPKSGHDTVSWYQQALGQGPQFIFQYYEEEERQRGNFPDRFSGHQFPNYSSELNVNALLLGDSALYLCASSLLDRIETQYFGPGTRLLVL.

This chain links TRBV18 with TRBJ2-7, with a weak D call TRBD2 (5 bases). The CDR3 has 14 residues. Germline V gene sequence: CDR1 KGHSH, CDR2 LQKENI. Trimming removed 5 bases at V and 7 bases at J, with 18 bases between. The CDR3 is CASSRESGSGEQYV. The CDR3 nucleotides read TGTGCCAGCTCAAGGGAATCGGGCTCGGGGGAGCAGTACGTC.

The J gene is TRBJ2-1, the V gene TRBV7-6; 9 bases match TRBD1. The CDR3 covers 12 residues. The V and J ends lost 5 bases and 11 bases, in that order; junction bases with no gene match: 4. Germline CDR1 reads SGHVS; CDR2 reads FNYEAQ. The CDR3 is CASSAGQGKQFF. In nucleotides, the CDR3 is TGTGCCAGCAGCGCCGGACAGGGGAAGCAGTTCTTC.

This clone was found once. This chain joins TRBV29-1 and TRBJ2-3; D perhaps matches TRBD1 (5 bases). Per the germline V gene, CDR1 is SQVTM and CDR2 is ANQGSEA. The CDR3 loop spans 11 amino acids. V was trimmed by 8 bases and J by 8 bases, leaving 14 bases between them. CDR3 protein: CSSGDRGTQYF. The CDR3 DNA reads TGCAGCTCAGGAGATAGGGGTACGCAGTATTTT.

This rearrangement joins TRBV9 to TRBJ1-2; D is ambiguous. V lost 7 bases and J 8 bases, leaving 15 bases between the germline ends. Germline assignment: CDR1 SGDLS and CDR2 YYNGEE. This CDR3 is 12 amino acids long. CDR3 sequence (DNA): TGTGCCAGCTTCTTGAGGGCGCGCGGCTACACCTTC. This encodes CASFLRARGYTF. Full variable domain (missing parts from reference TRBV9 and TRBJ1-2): DSGVTQTPKHLITATGQRVTLRCSPRSGDLSVYWYQQSLDQGLQFLIQYYNGEERAKGNILERFSAQQFPDLHSELNLSSLELGDSALYFCASFLRARGYTFGSGTRLTVV.

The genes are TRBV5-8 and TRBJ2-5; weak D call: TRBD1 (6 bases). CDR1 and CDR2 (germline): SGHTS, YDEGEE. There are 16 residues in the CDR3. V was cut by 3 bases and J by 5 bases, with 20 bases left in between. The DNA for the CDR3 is TGTGCCAGCAGCTCGTACCTCGGACAGTCGGGGGAGACCCAGTACTTC. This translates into CASSSYLGQSGETQYF.

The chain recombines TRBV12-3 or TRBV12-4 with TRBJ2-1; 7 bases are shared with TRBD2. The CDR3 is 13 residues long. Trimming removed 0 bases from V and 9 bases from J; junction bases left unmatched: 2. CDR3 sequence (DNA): TGTGCCAGCAGTTTAGCGGGAGGGCCTGAGCAGTTCTTC. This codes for CASSLAGGPEQFF.

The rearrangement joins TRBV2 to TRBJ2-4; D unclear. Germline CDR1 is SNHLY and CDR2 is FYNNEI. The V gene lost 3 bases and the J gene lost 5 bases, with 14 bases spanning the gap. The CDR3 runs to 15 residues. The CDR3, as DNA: TGTGCCAGCAGTGATCCCCGCCCGGTAGAAAACATTCAGTACTTC. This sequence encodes CASSDPRPVENIQYF.

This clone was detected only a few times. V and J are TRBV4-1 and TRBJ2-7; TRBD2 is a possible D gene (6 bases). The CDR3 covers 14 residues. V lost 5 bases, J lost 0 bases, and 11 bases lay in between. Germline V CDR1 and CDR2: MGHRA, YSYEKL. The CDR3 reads CASSSRDSSYEQYF. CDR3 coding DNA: TGCGCCAGCAGCTCCCGGGACTCCTCCTACGAGCAGTACTTC.

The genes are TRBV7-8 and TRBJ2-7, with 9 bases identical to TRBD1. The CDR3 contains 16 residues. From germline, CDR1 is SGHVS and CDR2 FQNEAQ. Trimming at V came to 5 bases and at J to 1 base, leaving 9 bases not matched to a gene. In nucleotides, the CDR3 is TGTGCCAGCAGCAGACTGGGGGGACAGGGATCCTACGAGCAGTACTTC. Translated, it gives CASSRLGGQGSYEQYF.

The CDR3 protein is CATSRVNSQETQYF. The DNA of the CDR3 is TGTGCCACCAGCAGAGTGAACAGCCAAGAGACCCAGTACTTC. This chain connects TRBV15 to TRBJ2-5; D remains ambiguous. The CDR3 covers 14 residues. V was shortened by 1 base and J by 1 base, with 7 bases between the two germline ends. Looked up from germline, CDR1 is LNHNV and CDR2 is YYDKDF (reference sequence). The full variable domain, with the rest looked up from reference TRBV15 and TRBJ2-5, is DAMVIQNPRYQVTQFGKPVTLSCSQTLNHNVMYWYQQKSSQAPKLLFHYYDKDFNNEADTPDNFQSRRPNTSFCFLDIRSPGLGDTAMYLCATSRVNSQETQYFGPGTRLLVL.

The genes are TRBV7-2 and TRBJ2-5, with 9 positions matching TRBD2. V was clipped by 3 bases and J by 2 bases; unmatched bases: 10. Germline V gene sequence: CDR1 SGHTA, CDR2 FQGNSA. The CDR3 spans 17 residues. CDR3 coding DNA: TGTGCCAGCAGCTTCCGGTTGGCGGGAGGGAGACAAGAGACCCAGTACTTC. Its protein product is CASSFRLAGGRQETQYF.

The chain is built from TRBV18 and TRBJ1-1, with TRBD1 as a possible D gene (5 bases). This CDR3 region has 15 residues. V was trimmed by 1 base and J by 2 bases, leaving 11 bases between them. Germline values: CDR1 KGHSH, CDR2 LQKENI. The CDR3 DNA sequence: TGTGCCAGCTCACCACTGCAGGGATTAAACACTGAAGCTTTCTTT. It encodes CASSPLQGLNTEAFF.

The CDR3 here is CASGLEGAREEQYV. In DNA form, the CDR3 reads TGTGCCAGCGGATTAGAGGGGGCGAGGGAGGAGCAGTACGTC. This chain links TRBV6-4 with TRBJ2-7; TRBD1 aligns across 7 bases. V gave up 8 bases and J gave up 7 bases; unmatched junction bases: 14. The CDR3 sequence is 14 residues long. Per germline, CDR1 MRHNA and CDR2 SNTAGT.

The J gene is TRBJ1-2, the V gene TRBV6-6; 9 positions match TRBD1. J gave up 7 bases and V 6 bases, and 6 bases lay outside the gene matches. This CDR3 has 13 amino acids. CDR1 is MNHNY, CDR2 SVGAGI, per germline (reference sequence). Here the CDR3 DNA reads TGTGCCAGCAGACCACAGGGGGCGTTTGGCTACACCTTC. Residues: CASRPQGAFGYTF.

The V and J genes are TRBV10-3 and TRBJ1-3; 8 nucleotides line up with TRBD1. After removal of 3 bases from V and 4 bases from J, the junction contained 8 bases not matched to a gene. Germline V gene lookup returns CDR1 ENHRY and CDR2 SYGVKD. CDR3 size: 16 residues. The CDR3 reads CAISDWTGRTGNTIYF. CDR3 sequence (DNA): TGTGCCATCAGTGACTGGACAGGGCGCACGGGAAACACCATATATTTT.

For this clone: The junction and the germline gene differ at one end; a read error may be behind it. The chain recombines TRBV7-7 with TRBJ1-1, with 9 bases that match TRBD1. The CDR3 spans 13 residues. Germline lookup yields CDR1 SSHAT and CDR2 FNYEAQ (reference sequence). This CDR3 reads CASSLDRGTEAFF. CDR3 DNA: TGTGCTAGCAGCTTAGACAGGGGGACTGAAGCTTTCTTT. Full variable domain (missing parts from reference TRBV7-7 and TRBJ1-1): GAGVSQSPRYKVTKRGQDVTLRCDPISSHATLYWYQQALGQGPEFLTYFNYEAQPDKSGLPSDRFSAERPEGSISTLTIQRTEQRDSAMYRCASSLDRGTEAFFGQGTRLTVV.

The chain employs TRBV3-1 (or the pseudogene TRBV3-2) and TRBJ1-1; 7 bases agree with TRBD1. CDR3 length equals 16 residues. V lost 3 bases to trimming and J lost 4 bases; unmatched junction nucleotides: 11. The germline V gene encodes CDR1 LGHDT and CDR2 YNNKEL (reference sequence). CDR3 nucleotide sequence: TGTGCCAGCAGCCAGGAGGGACAGCTCAGGGGCACTGAAGCTTTCTTT. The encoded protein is CASSQEGQLRGTEAFF.

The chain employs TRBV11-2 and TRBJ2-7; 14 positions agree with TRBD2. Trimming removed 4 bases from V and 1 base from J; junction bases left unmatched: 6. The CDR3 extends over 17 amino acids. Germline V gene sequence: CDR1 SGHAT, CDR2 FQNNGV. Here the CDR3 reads CASSSLGLAGGSYEQYF. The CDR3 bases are TGTGCCAGCAGCTCTTTAGGACTAGCGGGAGGATCCTACGAGCAGTACTTC.

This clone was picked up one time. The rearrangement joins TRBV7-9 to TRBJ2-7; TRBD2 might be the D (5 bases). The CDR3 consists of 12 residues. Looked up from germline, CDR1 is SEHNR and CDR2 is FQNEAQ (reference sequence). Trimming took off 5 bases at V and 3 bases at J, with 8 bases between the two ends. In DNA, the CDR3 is TGTGCCAGCAGCACTAGTTACTACGAGCAGTACTTC. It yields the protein CASSTSYYEQYF.

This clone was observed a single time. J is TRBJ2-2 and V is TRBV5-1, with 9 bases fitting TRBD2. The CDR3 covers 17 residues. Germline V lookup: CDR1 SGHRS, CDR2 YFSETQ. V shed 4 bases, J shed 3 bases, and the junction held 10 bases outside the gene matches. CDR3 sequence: CASSHLGTSRYTGELFF. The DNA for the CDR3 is TGCGCCAGCAGCCATTTGGGGACTAGCCGATACACCGGGGAGCTGTTTTTT.